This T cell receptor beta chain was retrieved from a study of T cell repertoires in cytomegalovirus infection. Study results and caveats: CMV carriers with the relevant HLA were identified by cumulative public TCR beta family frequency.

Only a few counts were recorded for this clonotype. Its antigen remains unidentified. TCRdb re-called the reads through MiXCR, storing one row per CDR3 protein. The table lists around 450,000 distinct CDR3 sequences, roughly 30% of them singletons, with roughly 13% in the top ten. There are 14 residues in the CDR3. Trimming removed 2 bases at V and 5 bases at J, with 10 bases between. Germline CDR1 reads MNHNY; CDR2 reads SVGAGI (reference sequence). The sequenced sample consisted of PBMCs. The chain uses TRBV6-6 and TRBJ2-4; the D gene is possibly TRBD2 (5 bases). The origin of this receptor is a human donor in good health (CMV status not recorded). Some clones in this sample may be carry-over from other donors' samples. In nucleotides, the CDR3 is TGTGCCAGCAGTTACCGGGGTGGGGAAAACATTCAGTACTTC. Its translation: CASSYRGGENIQYF.